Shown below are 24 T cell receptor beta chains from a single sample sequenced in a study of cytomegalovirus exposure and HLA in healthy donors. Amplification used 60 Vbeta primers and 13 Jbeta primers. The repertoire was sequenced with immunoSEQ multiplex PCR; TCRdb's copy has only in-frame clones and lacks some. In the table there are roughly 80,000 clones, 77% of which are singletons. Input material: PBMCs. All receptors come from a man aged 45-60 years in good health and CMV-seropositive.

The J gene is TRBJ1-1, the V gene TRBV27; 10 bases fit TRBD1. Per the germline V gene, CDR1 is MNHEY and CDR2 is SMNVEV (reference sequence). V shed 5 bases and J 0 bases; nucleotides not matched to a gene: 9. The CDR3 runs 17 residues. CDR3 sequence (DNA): TGTGCCAGCAGTCTGCGCCCGGGACAGGGGATGAACACTGAAGCTTTCTTT. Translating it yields CASSLRPGQGMNTEAFF.

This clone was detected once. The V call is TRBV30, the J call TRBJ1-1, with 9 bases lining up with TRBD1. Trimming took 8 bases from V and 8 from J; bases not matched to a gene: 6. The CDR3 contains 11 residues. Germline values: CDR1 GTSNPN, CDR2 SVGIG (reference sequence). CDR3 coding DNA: TGTGCCGCAGGAGACAGGGGGGAAGCTTTCTTT. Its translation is CAAGDRGEAFF.

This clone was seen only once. The CDR3 spells CASSPRVGDTEAFF. The CDR3, as DNA: TGTGCCAGCAGCCCCCGAGTGGGAGACACTGAAGCTTTCTTT. V gene TRBV7-3 combines with J gene TRBJ1-1; D gene ambiguous. V was cut by 5 bases and J by 3 bases, with 13 bases left in between. Looked up from germline, CDR1 is SGHTA and CDR2 is FQGTGA. This CDR3 is built from 14 residues.

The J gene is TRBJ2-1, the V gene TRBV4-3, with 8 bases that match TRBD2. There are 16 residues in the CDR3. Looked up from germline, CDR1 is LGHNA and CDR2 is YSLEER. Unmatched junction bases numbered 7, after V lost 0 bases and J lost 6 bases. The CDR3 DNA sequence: TGCGCCAGCAGCCAAGACGGTGGCGGGAGGCTCAATGAGCAGTTCTTC. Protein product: CASSQDGGGRLNEQFF.

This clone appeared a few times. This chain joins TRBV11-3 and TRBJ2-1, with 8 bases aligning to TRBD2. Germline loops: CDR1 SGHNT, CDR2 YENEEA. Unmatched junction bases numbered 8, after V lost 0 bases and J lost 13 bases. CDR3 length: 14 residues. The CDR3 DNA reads TGTGCCAGCAGCTTAGATCTTTCAGCGGGAGCCCAGTTCTTC. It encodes CASSLDLSAGAQFF.

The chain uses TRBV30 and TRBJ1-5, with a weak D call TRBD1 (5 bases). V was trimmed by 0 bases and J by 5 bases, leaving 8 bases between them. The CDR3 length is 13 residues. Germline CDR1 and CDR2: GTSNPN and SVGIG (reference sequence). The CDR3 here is CAWSVLTDQPQHF. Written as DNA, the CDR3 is TGTGCCTGGAGTGTACTGACAGATCAGCCCCAGCATTTT.

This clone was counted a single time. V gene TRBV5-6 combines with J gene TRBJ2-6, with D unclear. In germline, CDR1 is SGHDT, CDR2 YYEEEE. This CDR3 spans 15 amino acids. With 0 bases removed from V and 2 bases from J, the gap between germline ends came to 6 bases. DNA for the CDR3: TGTGCCAGCAGCTTGGATGCAGCTGGGGCCAACGTCCTGACTTTC. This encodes CASSLDAAGANVLTF.

This CDR3 is CASSLLAATIMNTGELFF. The CDR3 DNA follows: TGTGCCAGCAGCTTACTAGCCGCCACTATTATGAACACCGGGGAGCTGTTTTTT. The chain is built from TRBV7-8 and TRBJ2-2; D might be TRBD2 (5 bases). This CDR3 contains 18 residues. V lost 2 bases to trimming and J lost 1 base, with 17 bases between them. The germline gives CDR1 SGHVS, CDR2 FQNEAQ.

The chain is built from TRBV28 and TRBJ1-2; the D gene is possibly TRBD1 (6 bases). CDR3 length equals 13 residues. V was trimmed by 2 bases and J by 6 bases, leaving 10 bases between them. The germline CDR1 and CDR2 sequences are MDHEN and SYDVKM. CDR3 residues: CASSLRQAHGYTF. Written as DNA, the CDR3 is TGTGCCAGCAGTTTACGACAGGCCCATGGCTACACCTTC.

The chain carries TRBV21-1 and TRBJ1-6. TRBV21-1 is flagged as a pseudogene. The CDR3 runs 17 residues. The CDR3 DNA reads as TGTGCCAGCAGCAAAGTAGTGGCGGGGGCCGGTAATTCACCCCTCCACTTT. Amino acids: CASSKVVAGAGNSPLHF.

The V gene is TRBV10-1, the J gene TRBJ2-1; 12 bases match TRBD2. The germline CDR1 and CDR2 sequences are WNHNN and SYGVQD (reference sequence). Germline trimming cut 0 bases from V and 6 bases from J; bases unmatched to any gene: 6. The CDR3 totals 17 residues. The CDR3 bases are TGCGCCAGCAGTGAGTCGGTACTAGCGGGAGGACTCAATGAGCAGTTCTTC. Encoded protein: CASSESVLAGGLNEQFF.

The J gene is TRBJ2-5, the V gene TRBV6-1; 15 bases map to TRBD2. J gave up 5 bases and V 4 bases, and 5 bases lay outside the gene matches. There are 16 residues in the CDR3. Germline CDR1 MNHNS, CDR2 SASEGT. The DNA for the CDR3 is TGTGCCAGCAGTGCCGGACTAGCGGGAGGGCAGGAGACCCAGTACTTC. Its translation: CASSAGLAGGQETQYF.

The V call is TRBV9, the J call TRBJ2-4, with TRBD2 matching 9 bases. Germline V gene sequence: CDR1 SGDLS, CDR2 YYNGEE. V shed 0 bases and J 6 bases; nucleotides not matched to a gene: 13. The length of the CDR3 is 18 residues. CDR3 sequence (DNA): TGTGCCAGCAGCGTAGCTTTTGCTAGCGGGAAATTGATAAACATTCAGTACTTC. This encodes CASSVAFASGKLINIQYF.

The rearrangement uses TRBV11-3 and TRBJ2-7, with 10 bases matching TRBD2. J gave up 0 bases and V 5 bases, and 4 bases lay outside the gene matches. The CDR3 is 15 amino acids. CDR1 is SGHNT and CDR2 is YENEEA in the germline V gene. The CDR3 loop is CASSPLAGASYEQYF. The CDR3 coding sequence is TGTGCCAGCAGCCCGCTAGCGGGGGCCTCCTACGAGCAGTACTTC.

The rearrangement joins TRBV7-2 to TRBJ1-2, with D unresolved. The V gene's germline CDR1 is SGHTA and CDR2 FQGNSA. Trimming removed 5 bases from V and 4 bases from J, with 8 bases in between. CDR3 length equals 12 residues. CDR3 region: CASSTQFYGYTF. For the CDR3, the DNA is TGTGCCAGCAGCACTCAATTCTATGGCTACACCTTC.

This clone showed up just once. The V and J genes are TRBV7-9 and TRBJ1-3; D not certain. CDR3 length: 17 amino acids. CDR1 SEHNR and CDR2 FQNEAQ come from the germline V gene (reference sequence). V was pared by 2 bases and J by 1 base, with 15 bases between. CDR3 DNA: TGTGCCAGCAGCTTATCTCCCGCTACCGGGTCTGGAAACACCATATATTTT. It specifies CASSLSPATGSGNTIYF.

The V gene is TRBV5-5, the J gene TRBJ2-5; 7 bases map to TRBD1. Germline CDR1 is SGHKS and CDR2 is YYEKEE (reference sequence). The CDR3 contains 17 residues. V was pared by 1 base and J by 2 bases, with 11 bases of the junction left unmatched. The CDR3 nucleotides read TGTGCCAGCAGCTTGCAATACGGGACAGCCAGTCAAGAGACCCAGTACTTC. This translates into CASSLQYGTASQETQYF. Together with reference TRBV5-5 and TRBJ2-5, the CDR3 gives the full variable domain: DAGVTQSPTHLIKTRGQQVTLRCSPISGHKSVSWYQQVLGQGPQFIFQYYEKEERGRGNFPDRFSARQFPNYSSELNVNALLLGDSALYLCASSLQYGTASQETQYFGPGTRLLVL.

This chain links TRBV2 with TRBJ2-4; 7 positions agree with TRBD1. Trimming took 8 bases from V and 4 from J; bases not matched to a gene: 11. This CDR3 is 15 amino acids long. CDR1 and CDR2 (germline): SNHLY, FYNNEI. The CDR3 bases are TGTGCCAGCGAAGGGCGGACAGGTGCAAAAAACATTCAGTACTTC. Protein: CASEGRTGAKNIQYF.

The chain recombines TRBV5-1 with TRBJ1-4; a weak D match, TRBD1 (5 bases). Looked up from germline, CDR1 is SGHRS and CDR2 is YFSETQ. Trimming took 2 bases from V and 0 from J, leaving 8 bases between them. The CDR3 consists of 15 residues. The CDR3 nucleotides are TGCGCCAGCAGCTTAGACAGTGCAACTAATGAAAAACTGTTTTTT. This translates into CASSLDSATNEKLFF.

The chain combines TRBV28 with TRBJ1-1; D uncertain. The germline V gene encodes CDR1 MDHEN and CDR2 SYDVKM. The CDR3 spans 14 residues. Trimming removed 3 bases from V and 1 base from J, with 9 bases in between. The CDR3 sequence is CASSFLRGNTEAFF. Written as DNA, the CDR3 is TGTGCCAGCAGTTTCCTCCGGGGGAACACTGAAGCTTTCTTT. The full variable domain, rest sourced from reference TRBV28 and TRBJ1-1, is DVKVTQSSRYLVKRTGEKVFLECVQDMDHENMFWYRQDPGLGLRLIYFSYDVKMKEKGDIPEGYSVSREKKERFSLILESASTNQTSMYLCASSFLRGNTEAFFGQGTRLTVV.

The CDR3 is CASSTSGTTDTQYF. CDR3 sequence (DNA): TGTGCCAGCAGTACTAGCGGGACCACAGATACGCAGTATTTT. The chain is built from TRBV27 and TRBJ2-3; 10 bases fit TRBD2. CDR3 length: 14 amino acids. J was trimmed by 2 bases and V by 5 bases; bases with no gene match: 1. Per the germline V gene, CDR1 is MNHEY and CDR2 is SMNVEV (reference sequence).

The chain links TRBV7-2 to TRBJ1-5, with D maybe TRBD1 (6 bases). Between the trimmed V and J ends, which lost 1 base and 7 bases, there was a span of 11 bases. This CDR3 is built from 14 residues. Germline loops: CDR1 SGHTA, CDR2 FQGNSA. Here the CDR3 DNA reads TGTGCCAGCAGCTTAGGAATCACAGGGCAGCCCCAGCATTTT. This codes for CASSLGITGQPQHF.

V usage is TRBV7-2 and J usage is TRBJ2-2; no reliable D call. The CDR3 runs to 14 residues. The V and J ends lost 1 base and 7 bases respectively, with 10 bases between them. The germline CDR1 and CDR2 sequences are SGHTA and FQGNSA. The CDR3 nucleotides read TGTGCCAGCAGCTTAGTCGAGTCGATCGGGGAGCTGTTTTTT. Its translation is CASSLVESIGELFF.

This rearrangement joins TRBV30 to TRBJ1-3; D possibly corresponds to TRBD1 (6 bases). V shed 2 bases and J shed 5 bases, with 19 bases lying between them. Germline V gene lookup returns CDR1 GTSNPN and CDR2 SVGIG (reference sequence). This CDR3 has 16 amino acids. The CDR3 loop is CAWSLTTGFSRNTIYF. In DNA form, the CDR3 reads TGTGCCTGGAGTTTGACCACAGGGTTCTCAAGAAACACCATATATTTT.